This entry concerns a single T cell receptor (beta chain). Repertoires were generated with immunoSEQ multiplex PCR, while TCRdb's copy carries only in-frame clones and drops some. The table includes about 120,000 clones, 78% detected once. This entry is derived from a study of blood T cell repertoires in COVID-19. The CDR3 runs to 16 residues. V was trimmed by 2 bases and J by 1 base, leaving 14 bases between them. Germline V gene data show CDR1 as MNHNS and CDR2 as SASEGT. This chain uses TRBV6-1 with TRBJ1-1, with D unresolved. The origin of this receptor is a man aged 65 to 79 with acute or convalescent COVID-19. The sequencing sample was made of peripheral blood. CDR3 bases: TGTGCCAGCAGTGAATGGGAGACCGCTTCGAACACTGAAGCTTTCTTT. Its protein is CASSEWETASNTEAFF.